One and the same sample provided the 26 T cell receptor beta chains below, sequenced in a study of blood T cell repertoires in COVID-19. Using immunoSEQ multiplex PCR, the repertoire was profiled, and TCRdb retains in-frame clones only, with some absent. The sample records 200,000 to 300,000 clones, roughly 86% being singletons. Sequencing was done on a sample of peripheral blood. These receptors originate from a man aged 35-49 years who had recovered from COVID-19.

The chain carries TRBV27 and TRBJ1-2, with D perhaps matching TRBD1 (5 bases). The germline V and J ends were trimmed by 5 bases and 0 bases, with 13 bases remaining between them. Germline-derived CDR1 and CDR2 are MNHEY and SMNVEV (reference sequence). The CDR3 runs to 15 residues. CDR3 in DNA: TGTGCCAGCAGTCCTTCCCCGGGGGCTAACTATGGCTACACCTTC. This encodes CASSPSPGANYGYTF.

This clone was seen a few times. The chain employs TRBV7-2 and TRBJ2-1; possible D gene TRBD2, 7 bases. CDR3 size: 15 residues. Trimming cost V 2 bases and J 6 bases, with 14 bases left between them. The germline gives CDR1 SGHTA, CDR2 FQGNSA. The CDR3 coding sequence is TGTGCCAGCAGCTTAATAGGGGGAGGGGGCAATGAGCAGTTCTTC. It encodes CASSLIGGGGNEQFF. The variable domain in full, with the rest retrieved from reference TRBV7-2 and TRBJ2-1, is GAGVSQSPSNKVTEKGKDVELRCDPISGHTALYWYRQSLGQGLEFLIYFQGNSAPDKSGLPSDRFSAERTGGSVSTLTIQRTQQEDSAVYLCASSLIGGGGNEQFFGPGTRLTVL.

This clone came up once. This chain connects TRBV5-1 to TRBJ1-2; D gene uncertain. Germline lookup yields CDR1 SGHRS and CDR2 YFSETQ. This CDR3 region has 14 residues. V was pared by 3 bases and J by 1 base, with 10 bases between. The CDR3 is CASSSKTSNYGYTF. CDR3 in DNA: TGCGCCAGCAGCTCGAAGACAAGTAACTATGGCTACACCTTC. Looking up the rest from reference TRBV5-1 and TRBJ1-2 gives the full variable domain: KAGVTQTPRYLIKTRGQQVTLSCSPISGHRSVSWYQQTPGQGLQFLFEYFSETQRNKGNFPGRFSGRQFSNSRSEMNVSTLELGDSALYLCASSSKTSNYGYTFGSGTRLTVV.

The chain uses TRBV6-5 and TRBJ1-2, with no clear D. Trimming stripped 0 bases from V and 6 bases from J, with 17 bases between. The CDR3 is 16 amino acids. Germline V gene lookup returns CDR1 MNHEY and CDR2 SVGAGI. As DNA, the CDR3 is TGTGCCAGCAGTTACTCCTTGTACGAGCCCGACAATGGCTACACCTTC. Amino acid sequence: CASSYSLYEPDNGYTF.

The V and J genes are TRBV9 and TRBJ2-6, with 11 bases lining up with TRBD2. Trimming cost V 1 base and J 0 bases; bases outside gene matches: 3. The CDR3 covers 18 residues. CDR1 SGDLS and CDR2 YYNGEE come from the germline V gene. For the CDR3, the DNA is TGTGCCAGCAGCGTAACCCTAGCGGGAGGCTCTGGGGCCAACGTCCTGACTTTC. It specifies CASSVTLAGGSGANVLTF.

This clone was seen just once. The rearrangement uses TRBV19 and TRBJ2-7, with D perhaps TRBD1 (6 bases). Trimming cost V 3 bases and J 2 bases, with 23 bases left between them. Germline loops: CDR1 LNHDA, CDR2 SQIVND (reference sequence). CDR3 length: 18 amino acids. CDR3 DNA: TGTGCCAGTAGTATCACAACCCAACAGGGTGGGTATGCCTACGAGCAGTACTTC. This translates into CASSITTQQGGYAYEQYF. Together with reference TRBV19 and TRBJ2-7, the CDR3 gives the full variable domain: DGGITQSPKYLFRKEGQNVTLSCEQNLNHDAMYWYRQDPGQGLRLIYYSQIVNDFQKGDIAEGYSVSREKKESFPLTVTSAQKNPTAFYLCASSITTQQGGYAYEQYFGPGTRLTVT.

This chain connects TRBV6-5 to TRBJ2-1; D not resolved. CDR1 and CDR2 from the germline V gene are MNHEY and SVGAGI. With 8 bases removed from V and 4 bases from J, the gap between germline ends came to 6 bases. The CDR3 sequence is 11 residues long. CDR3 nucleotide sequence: TGTGCCAGCGAGAGGTACAATGAGCAGTTCTTC. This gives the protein CASERYNEQFF.

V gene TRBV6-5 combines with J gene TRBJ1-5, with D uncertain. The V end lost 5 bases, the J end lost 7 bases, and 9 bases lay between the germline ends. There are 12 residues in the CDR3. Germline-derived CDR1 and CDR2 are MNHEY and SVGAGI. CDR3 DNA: TGTGCCAGCAGTCAAACAAGACAGCCCCAGCATTTT. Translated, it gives CASSQTRQPQHF.

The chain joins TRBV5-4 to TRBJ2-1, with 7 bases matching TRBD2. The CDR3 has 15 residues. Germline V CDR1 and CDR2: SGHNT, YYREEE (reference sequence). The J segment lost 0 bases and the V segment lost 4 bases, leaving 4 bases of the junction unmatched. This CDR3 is CASSRGGGSYNEQFF. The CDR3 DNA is TGTGCCAGCAGCAGAGGCGGGGGCTCCTACAATGAGCAGTTCTTC.

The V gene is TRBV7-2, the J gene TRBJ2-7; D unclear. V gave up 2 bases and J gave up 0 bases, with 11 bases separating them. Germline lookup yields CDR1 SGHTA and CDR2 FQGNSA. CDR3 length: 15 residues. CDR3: CASSLRVTSSYEQYF. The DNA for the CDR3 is TGTGCCAGCAGCTTACGGGTCACGAGCTCCTACGAGCAGTACTTC.

The CDR3 nucleotides are TGTGCCAGTAGTCCGCGCGGGCGGAACACTGAAGCTTTCTTT. It is translated as CASSPRGRNTEAFF. The chain couples TRBV19 to TRBJ1-1, with D unresolved. The V gene's germline CDR1 is LNHDA and CDR2 SQIVND (reference sequence). V lost 5 bases, J lost 1 base, and 11 bases lay in between. This CDR3 has 14 residues.

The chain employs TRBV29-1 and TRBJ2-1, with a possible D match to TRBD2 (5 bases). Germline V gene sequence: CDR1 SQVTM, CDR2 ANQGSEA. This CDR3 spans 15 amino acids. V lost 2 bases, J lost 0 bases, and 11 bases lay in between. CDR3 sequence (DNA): TGCAGCGTTGAAAGGAACCGGGGCTCCTACAATGAGCAGTTCTTC. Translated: CSVERNRGSYNEQFF.

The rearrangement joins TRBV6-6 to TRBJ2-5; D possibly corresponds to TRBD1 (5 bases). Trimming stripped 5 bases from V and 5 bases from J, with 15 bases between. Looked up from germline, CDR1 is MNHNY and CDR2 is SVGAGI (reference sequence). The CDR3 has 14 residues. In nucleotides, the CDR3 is TGTGCCAGCAGTGCACCACAGGTTTGGGAGACCCAGTACTTC. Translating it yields CASSAPQVWETQYF.

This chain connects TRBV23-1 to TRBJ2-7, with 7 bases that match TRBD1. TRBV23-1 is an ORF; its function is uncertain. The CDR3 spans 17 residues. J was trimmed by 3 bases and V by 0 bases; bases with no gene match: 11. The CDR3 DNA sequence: TGCGCCAGCAGTCAATCGGGGATGGAGGACAGGATCTACGAGCAGTACTTC. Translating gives CASSQSGMEDRIYEQYF.

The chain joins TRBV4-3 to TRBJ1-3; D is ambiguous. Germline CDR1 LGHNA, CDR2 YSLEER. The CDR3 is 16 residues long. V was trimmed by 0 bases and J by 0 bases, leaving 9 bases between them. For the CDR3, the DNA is TGCGCCAGCAGCCAAGAAGTGGGGAGCTCTGGAAACACCATATATTTT. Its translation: CASSQEVGSSGNTIYF.

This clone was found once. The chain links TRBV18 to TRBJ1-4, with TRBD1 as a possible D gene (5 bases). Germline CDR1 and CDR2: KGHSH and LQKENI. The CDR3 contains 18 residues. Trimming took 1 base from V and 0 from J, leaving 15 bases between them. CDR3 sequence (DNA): TGTGCCAGCTCACCACTAATGGGGCAGGTAGCAACTAATGAAAAACTGTTTTTT. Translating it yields CASSPLMGQVATNEKLFF.

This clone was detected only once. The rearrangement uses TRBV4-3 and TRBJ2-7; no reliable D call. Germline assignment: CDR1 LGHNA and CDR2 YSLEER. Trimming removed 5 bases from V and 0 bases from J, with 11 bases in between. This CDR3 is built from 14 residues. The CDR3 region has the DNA TGCGCCAGCAGCAGGAGCGTCAGCTCCTACGAGCAGTACTTC. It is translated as CASSRSVSSYEQYF.

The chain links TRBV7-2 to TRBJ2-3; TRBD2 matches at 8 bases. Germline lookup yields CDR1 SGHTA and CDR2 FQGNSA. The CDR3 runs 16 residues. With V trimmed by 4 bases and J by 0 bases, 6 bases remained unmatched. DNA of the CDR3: TGTGCCAGCAGCTCCGGGGGGGGCTTTAGCACAGATACGCAGTATTTT. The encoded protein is CASSSGGGFSTDTQYF.

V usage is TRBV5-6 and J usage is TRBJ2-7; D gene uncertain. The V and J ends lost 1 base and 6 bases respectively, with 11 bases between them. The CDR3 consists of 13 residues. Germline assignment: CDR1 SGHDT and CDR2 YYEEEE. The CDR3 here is CASSLFPSGEQYF. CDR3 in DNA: TGTGCCAGCAGCTTGTTTCCGTCAGGCGAGCAGTACTTC.

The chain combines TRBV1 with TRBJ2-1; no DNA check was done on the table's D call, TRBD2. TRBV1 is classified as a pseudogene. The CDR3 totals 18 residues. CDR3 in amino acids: CTSSQDRKREGPWNEQFF. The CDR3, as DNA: TGCACCAGCAGCCAAGATAGGAAGCGGGAGGGCCCGTGGAATGAGCAGTTCTTC.

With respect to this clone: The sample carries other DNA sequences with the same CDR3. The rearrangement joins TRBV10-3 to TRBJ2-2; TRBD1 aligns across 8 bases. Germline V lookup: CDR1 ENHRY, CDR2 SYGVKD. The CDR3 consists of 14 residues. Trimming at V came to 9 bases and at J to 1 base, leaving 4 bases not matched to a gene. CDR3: CAIRGQGNTGELFF. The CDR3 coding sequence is TGTGCCATTCGTGGACAGGGGAACACCGGGGAGCTGTTTTTT.

CDR3 region: CASSGGQSSYEQYF. The CDR3 DNA sequence: TGTGCCAGCAGCGGGGGACAGAGCTCCTACGAGCAGTACTTC. The gene calls are TRBV9 and TRBJ2-7; 7 bases align to TRBD1. The CDR3 has 14 amino acids. V lost 3 bases, J lost 0 bases, and 3 bases stayed unmatched. Per germline, CDR1 SGDLS and CDR2 YYNGEE.

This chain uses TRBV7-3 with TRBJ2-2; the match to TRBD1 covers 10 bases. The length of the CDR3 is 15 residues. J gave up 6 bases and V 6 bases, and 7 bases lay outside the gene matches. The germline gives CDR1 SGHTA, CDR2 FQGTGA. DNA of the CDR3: TGTGCCAGCAGTACAGGACAGGGGGTCCCCGGGGAGCTGTTTTTT. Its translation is CASSTGQGVPGELFF.

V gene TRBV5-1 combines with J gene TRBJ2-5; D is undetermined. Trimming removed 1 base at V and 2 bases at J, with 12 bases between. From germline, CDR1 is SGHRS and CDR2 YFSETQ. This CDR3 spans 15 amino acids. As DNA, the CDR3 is TGCGCCAGCAGCTTGCGGTTGCTGATACAAGAGACCCAGTACTTC. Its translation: CASSLRLLIQETQYF. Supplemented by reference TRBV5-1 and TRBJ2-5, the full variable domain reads KAGVTQTPRYLIKTRGQQVTLSCSPISGHRSVSWYQQTPGQGLQFLFEYFSETQRNKGNFPGRFSGRQFSNSRSEMNVSTLELGDSALYLCASSLRLLIQETQYFGPGTRLLVL.

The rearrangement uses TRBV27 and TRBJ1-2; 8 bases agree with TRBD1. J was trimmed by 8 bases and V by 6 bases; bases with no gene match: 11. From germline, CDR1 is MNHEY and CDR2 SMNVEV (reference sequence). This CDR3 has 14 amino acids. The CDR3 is CASRDGLTGDGYTF. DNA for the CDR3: TGTGCCAGCAGAGACGGGCTGACAGGGGACGGCTACACCTTC.

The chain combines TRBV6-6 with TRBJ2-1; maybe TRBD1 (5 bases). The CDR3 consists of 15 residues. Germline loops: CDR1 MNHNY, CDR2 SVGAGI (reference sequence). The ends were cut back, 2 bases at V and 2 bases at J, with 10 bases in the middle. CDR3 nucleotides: TGTGCCAGCAGTTACCAGGGTCAAGCCTACAATGAGCAGTTCTTC. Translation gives CASSYQGQAYNEQFF.